This T cell receptor beta chain derives from a study of blood T cell repertoires in COVID-19. Overall study context: Samples taken during acute and convalescent COVID-19 were collected in the United States, Italy and Spain.

Germline lookup yields CDR1 LNHNV and CDR2 YYDKDF (reference sequence). The CDR3 is 17 amino acids. The J segment lost 3 bases and the V segment lost 0 bases, leaving 11 bases of the junction unmatched. Profiling relied on immunoSEQ multiplex PCR, and the TCRdb table lists in-frame clones only, not all of them. This sample has roughly 380,000 clones, with about 88% found just once. Sequencing was done on a sample of peripheral blood. This clonotype was obtained from a middle-aged woman with COVID-19, enrolled during active disease. The chain uses TRBV15 and TRBJ2-7, with 7 bases that match TRBD2. The CDR3 DNA follows: TGTGCCACCAGCAGAGATCCGAGCGGGGCCCTACTCTACGAGCAGTACTTC. The encoded protein is CATSRDPSGALLYEQYF.